The rows below give T cell receptor beta chains drawn from one sample of a study of T-cell memory formation after mild COVID-19. TCRdb ran MiXCR on the 5' RACE reads and lists one entry per CDR3 protein. The sample consists of 300,000 to 400,000 distinct CDR3 sequences, approximately 15% of them appearing once. Sequenced: PBMCs or a T cell subset sorted from them (not recorded which). These receptor sequences come from a man aged 18 to 29 who had mild COVID-19 (a few samples of this study predate the infection). Cell type and time point are not known. The CDR3 runs from the conserved cysteine through the conserved F or W. Fields, in order: CDR3 DNA, CDR3 protein, clone size, J gene, V gene, D gene. A D gene is named only where the DNA matches it firmly. Clone size, where shown, is once, few, many, or a class for clones that have expanded.

CDR3nt: TGCGCCAGCAGCCAAGACTGGAGGGGAGAGACCCAGTACTTC
CDR3aa: CASSQDWRGETQYF
abundance: many
j_gene: TRBJ2-5
v_gene: TRBV4-3
d_gene: -

CDR3nt: TGTGCCAGCAGCGCCCGGGGACAGGGCTACGAGCAGTACTTC
CDR3aa: CASSARGQGYEQYF
abundance: few
j_gene: TRBJ2-7
v_gene: TRBV9
d_gene: TRBD1

CDR3nt: TGTGCCAGCAGTTTACGAGGCGGCAGGGCGGATGAGCAGTTCTTC
CDR3aa: CASSLRGGRADEQFF
abundance: few
j_gene: TRBJ2-1
v_gene: TRBV12-3/TRBV12-4
d_gene: -

CDR3nt: TGCGCCAGCAGCCCAGAGCCGGGGGCCGGAAACACCATATATTTT
CDR3aa: CASSPEPGAGNTIYF
abundance: -
j_gene: TRBJ1-3
v_gene: TRBV4-1
d_gene: -

CDR3nt: TGTGCCAGCACCCGGTCCGTACTCCGACAAGAGACCCAGTACTTC
CDR3aa: CASTRSVLRQETQYF
abundance: few
j_gene: TRBJ2-5
v_gene: TRBV6-2/TRBV6-3
d_gene: -

CDR3nt: TGCATGACAGGGGTTGGCTATGGCTACACCTTC
CDR3aa: CMTGVGYGYTF
abundance: -
j_gene: TRBJ1-2
v_gene: TRBV20-1
d_gene: TRBD1

CDR3nt: TGCAGTGCTACGCACTTAGGGACTAGCGGTTACAATGAGCAGTTCTTC
CDR3aa: CSATHLGTSGYNEQFF
abundance: -
j_gene: TRBJ2-1
v_gene: TRBV20-1
d_gene: TRBD2

CDR3nt: TGCGCCAGCAGCGTGGGACAGGGGGCTTACTTGAACACCGGGGAGCTGTTTTTT
CDR3aa: CASSVGQGAYLNTGELFF
abundance: -
j_gene: TRBJ2-2
v_gene: TRBV5-1
d_gene: TRBD1

CDR3nt: TGCGCCAGCAGCAAGACCCGTGAGACCCAGTACTTC
CDR3aa: CASSKTRETQYF
abundance: many
j_gene: TRBJ2-5
v_gene: TRBV5-1
d_gene: -

CDR3nt: TGTGCCAGCAGCGATGCCCCGAACACCGGGGAGCTGTTTTTT
CDR3aa: CASSDAPNTGELFF
abundance: -
j_gene: TRBJ2-2
v_gene: TRBV18
d_gene: -

CDR3nt: TGTGCCAGCAGCCAAGATCTAGCGCCTGCCTACGAGCAGTACTTC
CDR3aa: CASSQDLAPAYEQYF
abundance: many
j_gene: TRBJ2-7
v_gene: TRBV4-2
d_gene: -

CDR3nt: TGCAGTGCTAGAGATTCCGGGGTCTACTACACCTTC
CDR3aa: CSARDSGVYYTF
abundance: many
j_gene: TRBJ1-2
v_gene: TRBV20-1
d_gene: -